A single sample is the source of the 16 T cell receptor beta chains below, sequenced in a study of T-cell reconstitution after alpha-beta-depleted transplantation in children. Unique molecular identifiers were incorporated into the prepared TCRbeta library. TCRdb analysed the PCR reads with MiXCR anew, one entry per CDR3 protein. The table has 280,000 or so distinct CDR3 sequences, roughly 12% seen once. The starting material was peripheral blood, obtained 180 days after TCRalphabeta/CD19-depleted stem cell transplant. The receptors derive from a male patient aged 2 to 10 who had a stem cell transplant for chronic granulomatous disease, so the T cells may come from the graft donor.

This clonotype was detected many times. The rearrangement links TRBV4-1 to TRBJ2-5, with D unresolved. Trimming pared 4 bases from V and 1 base from J, leaving 13 bases between. Looked up from germline, CDR1 is MGHRA and CDR2 is YSYEKL. The CDR3 is made up of 15 amino acids. This chain's CDR3 is CASSLLTTFQETQYF. The CDR3 DNA sequence: TGCGCCAGCAGCCTACTTACTACCTTCCAAGAGACCCAGTACTTC.

There are many counts of this clonotype. This chain links TRBV28 with TRBJ2-1; 11 bases line up with TRBD2. Per germline, CDR1 MDHEN and CDR2 SYDVKM. The V segment lost 4 bases and the J segment 5 bases; nucleotides outside the gene matches: 16. CDR3 length equals 19 residues. CDR3 region: CASSSWARRLAGKDNEQFF. For the CDR3, the DNA is TGTGCCAGCAGTTCGTGGGCCCGAAGACTAGCGGGAAAAGACAATGAGCAGTTCTTC.

In its sample, this clonotype was seen many times. The V and J genes are TRBV10-3 and TRBJ2-5; D is possibly TRBD1 (5 bases). Germline V lookup: CDR1 ENHRY, CDR2 SYGVKD. CDR3 length equals 16 residues. The germline V and J ends were trimmed by 2 bases and 2 bases, with 15 bases remaining between them. In DNA form, the CDR3 reads TGTGCCATCAGTGAGGTGGCAGGGCCCCTTCAAGAGACCCAGTACTTC. Translating gives CAISEVAGPLQETQYF.

This clonotype was detected many times. The chain is built from TRBV7-2 and TRBJ2-1; 7 bases are a match to TRBD2. This CDR3 spans 16 amino acids. Trimming removed 3 bases from V and 5 bases from J; junction bases left unmatched: 10. Germline CDR1 SGHTA, CDR2 FQGNSA. The CDR3 DNA reads TGTGCCAGCAGCTTTGGGGTGGGGGGGTCAAACAATGAGCAGTTCTTC. Its protein product is CASSFGVGGSNNEQFF.

As to this clonotype: The junction differs from germline at one of its ends, possibly a read error. The rearrangement joins TRBV24-1 to TRBJ2-1, with TRBD2 as a possible D gene (5 bases). Germline V gene lookup returns CDR1 KGHDR and CDR2 SFDVKD. The CDR3 sequence is 17 residues long. The CDR3 spells CATSDPRGYGAYDEQIF. The CDR3 region has the DNA TGTGCCACCAGTGATCCCCGAGGGTACGGTGCCTACGATGAGCAGATCTTC.

At least ten counts were recorded for this clonotype. The V and J genes are TRBV15 and TRBJ2-1; D ambiguous. Between the trimmed V and J ends, which lost 5 bases and 4 bases, there was a span of 9 bases. Germline V gene lookup returns CDR1 LNHNV and CDR2 YYDKDF (reference sequence). The CDR3 runs 13 residues. DNA of the CDR3: TGTGCCACCAGCGGTATCAGGTACAATGAGCAGTTCTTC. Translated, it gives CATSGIRYNEQFF. The whole variable domain, filled in from reference TRBV15 and TRBJ2-1, reads DAMVIQNPRYQVTQFGKPVTLSCSQTLNHNVMYWYQQKSSQAPKLLFHYYDKDFNNEADTPDNFQSRRPNTSFCFLDIRSPGLGDTAMYLCATSGIRYNEQFFGPGTRLTVL.

This clonotype was picked up many times. The chain is built from TRBV5-1 and TRBJ2-2, with D possibly being TRBD2 (5 bases). Between the trimmed V and J ends, which lost 1 base and 3 bases, there was a span of 7 bases. The germline V gene has CDR1 SGHRS and CDR2 YFSETQ. The length of the CDR3 is 14 residues. The DNA for the CDR3 is TGCGCCAGCAGCTTGTGGGGAGACACCGGGGAGCTGTTTTTT. Protein sequence: CASSLWGDTGELFF.

This clonotype was observed at least ten times. This sequence joins TRBV4-1 and TRBJ2-1, with 11 bases lining up with TRBD2. J gave up 0 bases and V 2 bases, and 3 bases lay outside the gene matches. Germline assignment: CDR1 MGHRA and CDR2 YSYEKL. CDR3 length: 17 amino acids. This chain's CDR3 is CASSQTSGGGSYNEQFF. The CDR3 nucleotides read TGCGCCAGCAGCCAAACTAGCGGGGGAGGCTCCTACAATGAGCAGTTCTTC.

This clonotype was observed at least ten times. V is TRBV7-6 and J is TRBJ1-5; D is uncertain. The CDR3 covers 13 residues. V was trimmed by 5 bases and J by 6 bases, leaving 11 bases between them. Germline V gene sequence: CDR1 SGHVS, CDR2 FNYEAQ. CDR3 amino acids: CASSPDLSQPQHF. In DNA form, the CDR3 reads TGTGCCAGCAGCCCAGATTTGAGTCAGCCCCAGCATTTT.

In its sample, this clonotype was seen a few times. The rearrangement uses TRBV7-2 and TRBJ2-1, with D maybe TRBD2 (5 bases). V dropped 1 base and J dropped 10 bases, with 17 bases sitting between them. CDR1 and CDR2 from the germline V gene are SGHTA and FQGNSA. There are 15 residues in the CDR3. CDR3 sequence: CASSLGDRDIGEQFF. In nucleotides, the CDR3 is TGTGCCAGCAGCTTAGGGGATCGGGATATTGGCGAGCAGTTCTTC.

At least ten counts were recorded for this clonotype. The chain has TRBV9 and TRBJ2-3, with 8 bases lining up with TRBD2. Germline CDR1 and CDR2: SGDLS and YYNGEE. V trimming: 4 bases; J trimming: 1 base; junction bases outside the gene matches: 5. The CDR3 is 15 amino acids. The CDR3 nucleotides read TGTGCCAGCAGCCCAAGACTAGCGCGCACAGATACGCAGTATTTT. As protein: CASSPRLARTDTQYF.

This clonotype was seen at least ten times. This sequence joins TRBV9 and TRBJ2-7, with D perhaps TRBD2 (6 bases). CDR3 length: 12 residues. Trimming took off 4 bases at V and 3 bases at J, with 8 bases between the two ends. Germline values: CDR1 SGDLS, CDR2 YYNGEE. The CDR3 loop is CASSRSGYEQYF. CDR3 DNA sequence: TGTGCCAGCAGCCGTAGCGGCTACGAGCAGTACTTC.

This clonotype was recorded many times. V is TRBV12-3 or TRBV12-4 and J is TRBJ2-7; D not certain. Between the trimmed V and J ends, which lost 8 bases and 2 bases, there was a span of 10 bases. This CDR3 region has 12 residues. CDR3: CASGNVPYEQYF. The CDR3 region has the DNA TGTGCCAGCGGGAACGTCCCCTACGAGCAGTACTTC.

This clonotype has a count of ten or more. The V and J genes are TRBV5-1 and TRBJ2-1; D possibly matches TRBD1 or TRBD2 (7 bases each). This CDR3 region has 14 residues. The germline V gene has CDR1 SGHRS and CDR2 YFSETQ. V was shortened by 3 bases and J by 7 bases, with 14 bases between the two germline ends. CDR3 amino acids: CASSYSGTENEQFF. CDR3 DNA: TGCGCCAGCAGCTACAGCGGGACAGAGAATGAGCAGTTCTTC.

At least ten counts were recorded for this clonotype. The chain couples TRBV7-6 to TRBJ2-3; 10 nucleotides match TRBD2. Trimming at V came to 5 bases and at J to 3 bases, leaving 11 bases not matched to a gene. The CDR3 loop spans 17 amino acids. The germline gives CDR1 SGHVS, CDR2 FNYEAQ. CDR3 sequence reads: CASSLEGLALFTDTQYF. CDR3 nucleotide sequence: TGTGCCAGCAGCCTGGAGGGACTAGCGCTCTTTACAGATACGCAGTATTTT.

V and J are TRBV5-1 and TRBJ2-2; D gene uncertain. The ends were cut back, 0 bases at V and 4 bases at J, with 10 bases in the middle. CDR1 and CDR2 (germline): SGHRS, YFSETQ. The length of the CDR3 is 15 residues. CDR3 amino acids: CASSLAASGTGELFF. DNA of the CDR3: TGCGCCAGCAGCTTGGCAGCGTCCGGCACCGGGGAGCTGTTTTTT.